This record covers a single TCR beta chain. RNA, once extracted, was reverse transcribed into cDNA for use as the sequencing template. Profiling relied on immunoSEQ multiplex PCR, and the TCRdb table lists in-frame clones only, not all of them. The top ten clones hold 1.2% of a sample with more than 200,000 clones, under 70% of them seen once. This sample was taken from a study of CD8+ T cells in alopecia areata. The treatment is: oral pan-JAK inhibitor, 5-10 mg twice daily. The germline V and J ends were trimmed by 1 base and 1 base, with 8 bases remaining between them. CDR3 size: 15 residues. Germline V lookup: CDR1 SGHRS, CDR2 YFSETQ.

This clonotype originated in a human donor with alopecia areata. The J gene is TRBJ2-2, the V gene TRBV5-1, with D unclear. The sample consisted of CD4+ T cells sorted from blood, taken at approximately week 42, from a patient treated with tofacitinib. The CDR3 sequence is CASSLFQRNTGELFF. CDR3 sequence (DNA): TGCGCCAGCAGCTTGTTTCAGCGGAACACCGGGGAGCTGTTTTTT.